Below are 11 T cell receptor beta chains sequenced from a single sample in a study of T cell responses to AZD1222 COVID-19 vaccine. Method: immunoSEQ multiplex PCR; TCRdb's copy keeps in-frame clones and lacks some. The sample carries approximately 100,000 clones, around 91% recorded once. Specimen: peripheral blood, collected on day 0 of AZD1222 vaccination. These receptors all come from an adult in good health.

Written as DNA, the CDR3 is TGTGCCAGCAGCGTAGCGAGCGGGGGGGCCAATGAGCAGTTCTTC. Translation gives CASSVASGGANEQFF. The rearrangement joins TRBV9 to TRBJ2-1, with TRBD2 matching 10 bases. Unmatched junction bases numbered 3, after V lost 0 bases and J lost 6 bases. The CDR3 has 15 residues. Germline CDR1 and CDR2: SGDLS and YYNGEE.

In nucleotides, the CDR3 is TGTGCCAGCAGCCAATACGGCTCAGGGGGGTCTGGAAACACCATATATTTT. Translation gives CASSQYGSGGSGNTIYF. The chain uses TRBV3-1 (or the pseudogene TRBV3-2) and TRBJ1-3, with 7 bases identical to TRBD1. The J segment lost 1 base and the V segment lost 2 bases, leaving 8 bases of the junction unmatched. The germline V gene has CDR1 LGHDT and CDR2 YNNKEL (reference sequence). This CDR3 has 17 residues.

The J gene is TRBJ1-2, the V gene TRBV5-1; 10 bases map to TRBD1. Germline V gene lookup returns CDR1 SGHRS and CDR2 YFSETQ. The CDR3 has 15 amino acids. V was pared by 0 bases and J by 2 bases, with 1 base of the junction left unmatched. Here the CDR3 DNA reads TGCGCCAGCAGCTTGGCGGACAGGGGGAACTATGGCTACACCTTC. Its translation: CASSLADRGNYGYTF.

DNA for the CDR3: TGTGCCAGCAGTTTAGGACAGGCTACCGAGCAGTACTTC. It encodes CASSLGQATEQYF. This rearrangement joins TRBV12-3 or TRBV12-4 to TRBJ2-7; D might be TRBD1 (6 bases). The length of the CDR3 is 13 residues. Between the trimmed V and J ends, which lost 1 base and 6 bases, there was a span of 10 bases.

This chain uses TRBV12-5 with TRBJ2-7, with 7 positions matching TRBD1. The CDR3 loop spans 16 amino acids. Germline trimming cut 2 bases from V and 2 bases from J; bases unmatched to any gene: 9. The germline CDR1 and CDR2 sequences are LGHNT and FRNRAP. The CDR3 loop is CASGLTYYRGTYEQYF. The CDR3 region has the DNA TGTGCTAGTGGTTTGACGTATTACAGGGGTACCTACGAGCAGTACTTC.

The CDR3 bases are TGCGCCAGCACCGGGACTAGTGGGGGGGCGACAGATACGCAGTATTTT. It translates to CASTGTSGGATDTQYF. V gene TRBV4-1 combines with J gene TRBJ2-3, with 8 bases fitting TRBD2. The V and J ends lost 7 bases and 3 bases, in that order; junction bases with no gene match: 12. This CDR3 contains 16 residues. CDR1 MGHRA and CDR2 YSYEKL come from the germline V gene.

The rearrangement joins TRBV12-3 or TRBV12-4 to TRBJ2-1, with TRBD1 as a possible D gene (6 bases). CDR3 length: 12 amino acids. With 3 bases removed from V and 9 bases from J, the gap between germline ends came to 9 bases. The CDR3 loop is CASSFTGREQFF. The CDR3 region has the DNA TGTGCCAGCAGTTTTACAGGGCGTGAGCAGTTCTTC.

This chain uses TRBV5-1 with TRBJ1-3; no definite D call. The CDR3 consists of 14 residues. The germline CDR1 and CDR2 sequences are SGHRS and YFSETQ. V lost 0 bases, J lost 4 bases, and 8 bases lay in between. CDR3 amino acids: CASSLAGYGNTIYF. As DNA, the CDR3 is TGCGCCAGCAGCTTGGCCGGGTACGGAAACACCATATATTTT.

The chain couples TRBV11-2 to TRBJ2-1, with unresolved D. Germline values: CDR1 SGHAT, CDR2 FQNNGV. CDR3 length equals 14 residues. Trimming removed 3 bases from V and 0 bases from J, with 6 bases in between. As DNA, the CDR3 is TGTGCCAGCAGCTTTAGACGCTCCTACAATGAGCAGTTCTTC. Residues: CASSFRRSYNEQFF.

This clone appeared once. This chain uses TRBV6-5 with TRBJ1-1, with D perhaps matching TRBD1 (6 bases). Trimming removed 5 bases at V and 1 base at J, with 11 bases between. The CDR3 runs 14 residues. Germline lookup yields CDR1 MNHEY and CDR2 SVGAGI. CDR3: CASSRQVPNTEAFF. For the CDR3, the DNA is TGTGCCAGCAGTCGACAGGTACCGAACACTGAAGCTTTCTTT.

This rearrangement joins TRBV30 to TRBJ2-1, with 9 bases matching TRBD2. Germline trimming cut 4 bases from V and 6 bases from J; bases unmatched to any gene: 7. CDR3 length: 14 amino acids. Germline assignment: CDR1 GTSNPN and CDR2 SVGIG (reference sequence). The CDR3 here is CAWTRGGEANEQFF. The CDR3 DNA reads as TGTGCCTGGACGCGGGGGGGAGAAGCCAATGAGCAGTTCTTC.